Here is one T cell receptor beta chain with its context. The data are from a study of blood T cell repertoires in COVID-19. Study-wide context: Samples representing acute and convalescent COVID-19 were sourced from the United States, Italy and Spain. Sources were T cells, B-cell-depleted T cells, or PBMCs; the material itself was cDNA or gDNA.

In the study's own analysis: Estimation of nucleated cell counts was performed using reference gene primer amplification. Produced via immunoSEQ multiplex PCR; TCRdb's table is partial and in-frame only. V, J and clone size derive from that table, while D and trimming were established from the DNA sequence. The table has under 75,000 clones, more than 60% seen once. Trimming cost V 0 bases and J 2 bases, with 8 bases left between them. Germline values: CDR1 SGHRS, CDR2 YFSETQ. This CDR3 is 14 amino acids long. The genes are TRBV5-1 and TRBJ2-5; D perhaps matches TRBD1 (6 bases). The receptor was isolated from a woman in her forties or fifties with active or convalescent COVID-19. Input material: peripheral blood. This CDR3 reads CASSLAGQQETQYF. CDR3 nucleotide sequence: TGCGCCAGCAGCTTGGCAGGACAGCAAGAGACCCAGTACTTC.